This T cell receptor (beta chain) emerged from a study of T cell changes during pregnancy in multiple sclerosis. Sequencing was performed with immunoSEQ multiplex PCR; in TCRdb, only in-frame clones are kept and a portion is missing. The repertoire consists of 35,000 to 45,000 clones, with roughly 88% occurring once and the leading ten covering 4.1%. The CDR3 loop spans 15 amino acids. V shed 2 bases and J shed 6 bases, with 14 bases lying between them. Germline CDR1 is SGHTA and CDR2 is FQGNSA. V and J are TRBV7-2 and TRBJ2-1; weak D call: TRBD2 (7 bases). The TCR comes from a female donor with multiple sclerosis, enrolled in a pregnancy study. Specimen: CD8+ T cells from peripheral blood mononuclear cells, collected in the first trimester of pregnancy. The CDR3 DNA is TGTGCCAGCAGCTTAATAGGGGGGGGCCGCAATGAGCAGTTCTTC. Its protein product is CASSLIGGGRNEQFF. Together with reference TRBV7-2 and TRBJ2-1, the CDR3 gives the full variable domain: GAGVSQSPSNKVTEKGKDVELRCDPISGHTALYWYRQSLGQGLEFLIYFQGNSAPDKSGLPSDRFSAERTGGSVSTLTIQRTQQEDSAVYLCASSLIGGGRNEQFFGPGTRLTVL.